This passage covers 9 T cell receptor beta chains from one sample sequenced in a study of cytomegalovirus exposure and HLA in healthy donors. Both 60 Vbeta primers and 13 Jbeta primers went into the PCR. Sequencing used immunoSEQ multiplex PCR; TCRdb keeps in-frame clones, though not all of them. The sample comprises under 150,000 clones, around 84% of which are singletons, and approximately 2.6% rests with the top ten. The sample consisted of PBMCs. These receptor sequences come from a man in his forties or fifties in good health and CMV-seronegative.

This rearrangement joins TRBV19 to TRBJ1-1; TRBD1 might be the D (6 bases). Per germline, CDR1 LNHDA and CDR2 SQIVND (reference sequence). The V end lost 3 bases, the J end lost 8 bases, and 13 bases lay between the germline ends. This CDR3 contains 13 residues. The CDR3 region has the DNA TGTGCCAGTAGTATGGATCGAGGGACAGAAGCTTTCTTT. Protein: CASSMDRGTEAFF.

V and J are TRBV5-4 and TRBJ1-3, with a tentative D call TRBD1 (5 bases). The V gene lost 4 bases and the J gene lost 4 bases, with 12 bases spanning the gap. This CDR3 contains 14 residues. Per germline, CDR1 SGHNT and CDR2 YYREEE (reference sequence). CDR3 protein: CASSPGGDGNTIYF. CDR3 DNA sequence: TGTGCCAGCAGCCCCGGAGGGGACGGAAACACCATATATTTT.

This clone has only one observation. The chain has TRBV5-4 and TRBJ2-5; TRBD2 agrees at 8 bases. CDR1 SGHNT and CDR2 YYREEE come from the germline V gene (reference sequence). The V segment lost 3 bases and the J segment 3 bases; nucleotides outside the gene matches: 7. This CDR3 region has 15 residues. DNA for the CDR3: TGTGCCAGCAGCTGGGGGAATAGCGGGGAAGAGACCCAGTACTTC. It is translated as CASSWGNSGEETQYF.

As regards this clone: At one of its ends the junction is not consistent with the germline gene, which may arise from a read error. This CDR3 reads CASSLNRGNEQFF. The CDR3 DNA follows: TGTGCTAGCAGCTTGAACAGGGGAAATGAGCAGTTCTTC. The chain has TRBV7-7 and TRBJ2-1; 7 bases align to TRBD1. The CDR3 loop spans 13 amino acids. Germline CDR1 is SSHAT and CDR2 is FNYEAQ (reference sequence). Combining the CDR3 with reference TRBV7-7 and TRBJ2-1 gives the whole variable domain GAGVSQSPRYKVTKRGQDVTLRCDPISSHATLYWYQQALGQGPEFLTYFNYEAQPDKSGLPSDRFSAERPEGSISTLTIQRTEQRDSAMYRCASSLNRGNEQFFGPGTRLTVL.

The chain joins TRBV18 to TRBJ1-4; D is unresolved. Germline V CDR1 and CDR2: KGHSH, LQKENI. V lost 6 bases and J lost 8, with 16 bases in between. The CDR3 totals 14 residues. The CDR3 DNA reads TGTGCCAGCTCCTTGGATCGCCTGCGGGAAAAACTGTTTTTT. It codes for CASSLDRLREKLFF.

This chain connects TRBV7-9 to TRBJ2-3; a weak D match, TRBD1 (6 bases). Trimming shortened V by 0 bases and J by 0 bases, and 13 bases separated the two germline ends. The CDR3 covers 17 residues. Germline assignment: CDR1 SEHNR and CDR2 FQNEAQ (reference sequence). In nucleotides, the CDR3 is TGTGCCAGCAGCTTAGCGATGTCAGGGGAAAGCACAGATACGCAGTATTTT. This codes for CASSLAMSGESTDTQYF. The full variable domain, rest sourced from reference TRBV7-9 and TRBJ2-3, is DTGVSQNPRHKITKRGQNVTFRCDPISEHNRLYWYRQTLGQGPEFLTYFQNEAQLEKSRLLSDRFSAERPKGSFSTLEIQRTEQGDSAMYLCASSLAMSGESTDTQYFGPGTRLTVL.

V and J are TRBV5-8 and TRBJ1-5; unclear D gene. Deletions cut 4 bases from V and 1 base from J, with 9 bases between. The CDR3 has 14 amino acids. Germline values: CDR1 SGHTS, CDR2 YDEGEE. CDR3 DNA: TGTGCCAGCAGCGACTTATGGAGCAATCAGCCCCAGCATTTT. As protein: CASSDLWSNQPQHF.

The CDR3 region is CASSSGLAGYSYEQYF. CDR3 nucleotide sequence: TGCGCCAGCAGCTCTGGACTAGCGGGCTACTCCTACGAGCAGTACTTC. V usage is TRBV5-1 and J usage is TRBJ2-5, with 11 bases matching TRBD2. The tail of the sequence fits TRBJ2-7 better, so the J call may be wrong. Germline V gene sequence: CDR1 SGHRS, CDR2 YFSETQ. This CDR3 is 16 amino acids long.

V gene TRBV30 combines with J gene TRBJ1-4; D may be TRBD1 (6 bases). This CDR3 region has 12 residues. Germline assignment: CDR1 GTSNPN and CDR2 SVGIG (reference sequence). Trimming stripped 1 base from V and 8 bases from J, with 8 bases between. The CDR3 sequence: CAWSDRDEKLFF. The CDR3 bases are TGTGCCTGGAGTGACAGGGACGAAAAACTGTTTTTT.